The T cell receptor beta chain under discussion was sequenced for a study of shared clonotypes between healthy human individuals. Adult donors, all healthy and HIV-negative, had no recent acute infections or vaccinations. General study findings and limits: Represented genetic and exposure-history diversity was restricted by having few donors. The study found approximately 5% of naive CD4 clonotypes shared across several donors.

The CDR3 spans 15 residues. V shed 5 bases, J shed 8 bases, and the junction held 10 bases outside the gene matches. Germline CDR1 is WNHNN and CDR2 is SYGVQD (reference sequence). Only in-frame clones appear in the TCRdb table, and some are missing; sequencing was by immunoSEQ multiplex PCR. The table has about 1.5 million clones, around 98% seen once; the top ten hold approximately 0.45%. Concerning this clone itself: Antigen: not known.

The TCR comes from a man aged 30 to 45 in good health. V gene TRBV10-1 combines with J gene TRBJ2-1, with TRBD2 matching over 9 bases. The sequenced sample was naive CD4+ T cells sorted from blood. Indicated subset: CD45RA+ positively selected. Here the CDR3 reads CASSFGREGEDEQFF. Written as DNA, the CDR3 is TGCGCCAGCAGTTTTGGGCGGGAGGGGGAGGATGAGCAGTTCTTC.